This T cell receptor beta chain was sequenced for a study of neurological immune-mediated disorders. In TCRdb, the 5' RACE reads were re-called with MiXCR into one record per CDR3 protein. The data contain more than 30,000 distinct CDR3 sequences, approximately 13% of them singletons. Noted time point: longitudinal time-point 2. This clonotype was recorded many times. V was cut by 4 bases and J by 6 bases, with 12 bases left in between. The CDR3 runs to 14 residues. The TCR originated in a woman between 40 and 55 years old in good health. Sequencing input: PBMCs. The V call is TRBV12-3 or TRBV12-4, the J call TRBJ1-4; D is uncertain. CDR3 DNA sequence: TGTGCCAGCAGTTACCCTCCGTTCGATGAAAAACTGTTTTTT. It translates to CASSYPPFDEKLFF.